This T cell receptor (beta chain) was sequenced for a study of high-grade serous ovarian cancer treatment subgroups. The tumor samples were collected prior to definitive surgery or chemotherapy. Some clones are missing from TCRdb's copy, which holds only in-frame ones; the method was immunoSEQ multiplex PCR. Altogether some 20,000 clones are present, roughly four fifths being singletons, with the ten largest covering approximately 6.4%. Germline V gene data show CDR1 as SGHRS and CDR2 as YFSETQ. Trimming shortened V by 3 bases and J by 5 bases, and 15 bases separated the two germline ends. This CDR3 spans 15 amino acids.

The chain is built from TRBV5-1 and TRBJ2-1, with D perhaps TRBD1 or TRBD2 (5 bases each). The sample was tumor tissue. The TCR sequence derives from a human donor with high-grade serous ovarian cancer. CDR3 loop: CASSSWGPGNNEQFF. CDR3 bases: TGCGCCAGCAGCTCCTGGGGACCGGGAAACAATGAGCAGTTCTTC.